Listed below are T cell receptor beta chains from one sample, sequenced in a study of T cell responses to AZD1222 COVID-19 vaccine. The method was immunoSEQ multiplex PCR; TCRdb's version includes in-frame clones alone and lacks a portion of them. The table lists about 190,000 clones, roughly 93% of them singletons, with roughly 0.99% in the top ten. This specimen consisted of peripheral blood, obtained on day 0 of AZD1222 vaccination. The receptor set was obtained from an adult in good health. CDR3s include the opening cysteine and the closing phenylalanine or tryptophan. D genes are given only for firm matches. Clone sizes are given selectively: once, few, many, or a class where the clone is expanded.

V gene	J gene	D gene	clone size	CDR3 DNA	CDR3 protein
TRBV18	TRBJ2-1	TRBD1	-	TGTGCCAGCTCACCAGCCAGGGGGCCGGACAATGAGCAGTTCTTC	CASSPARGPDNEQFF
TRBV5-1	TRBJ1-1	-	-	TGCGCCAGCGCCTACCGGCAGGGGAACACTGAAGCTTTCTTT	CASAYRQGNTEAFF
TRBV21-1	TRBJ2-1	-	-	TGTGCCAGCAGCAAAGTGGCCGGGAGGCAGGGGGTCCCAAATGAGCAGTTCTTC	CASSKVAGRQGVPNEQFF
TRBV20-1	TRBJ2-1	-	-	TGCAGTGCTACAGGGGCCCATGAGCAGTTCTTC	CSATGAHEQFF
TRBV12-3/TRBV12-4	TRBJ1-2	TRBD1	-	TGTGCCAGCAGTTTACGGGACAGAGACTACACCTTC	CASSLRDRDYTF
TRBV12-3/TRBV12-4	TRBJ2-3	-	-	TGTGCCAGCAGTTATGGGCGGACAGATACGCAGTATTTT	CASSYGRTDTQYF
TRBV7-8	TRBJ2-7	-	-	TGTGCCAGCAGCTCTGCCGTAGGAGAGCAGTACTTC	CASSSAVGEQYF
TRBV7-9	TRBJ1-1	-	-	TGTGCCAGCAGCTTAGAGGTTGGCACTGAAGCTTTCTTT	CASSLEVGTEAFF
TRBV10-2	TRBJ2-2	-	-	TGCGCCAGCCTGGAGGCCGGGGAGCTGTTTTTT	CASLEAGELFF
TRBV6-4	TRBJ1-1	-	-	TGTGCCAGCAGTGGACAACGGGGTGATGAAGCTTTCTTT	CASSGQRGDEAFF
TRBV5-6	TRBJ1-2	-	-	TGTGCCAGCAGCTCCTTGGGGGGCTATGGCTACACCTTC	CASSSLGGYGYTF
TRBV6-2/TRBV6-3	TRBJ2-7	TRBD2	once	TGTGCCAGCAGTTGGGACTCGGGGGGCTACGAGCAGTACTTC	CASSWDSGGYEQYF
TRBV6-6	TRBJ1-6	-	-	TGTGCCAGCAGTTACTCGATAATAGGGTCTTCACCCCTCCACTTT	CASSYSIIGSSPLHF
TRBV7-6	TRBJ2-1	TRBD1	-	TGTGCCAGCAGCTTAGGGACGGGGATCACAGGGGGCCGTGAGCAGTTCTTC	CASSLGTGITGGREQFF
TRBV27	TRBJ1-4	-	once	TGTGCCAGCAGTCACCACGAGTTGGGCGAAAAACTGTTTTTT	CASSHHELGEKLFF
TRBV3-1/TRBV3-2	TRBJ2-7	-	-	TGTGCCAGCAGCCCCAATGTATACTACGAGCAGTACTTC	CASSPNVYYEQYF
TRBV12-3/TRBV12-4	TRBJ1-2	-	-	TGTGCCAGCAGCTCTCTGGATGGCTACACCTTC	CASSSLDGYTF
TRBV6-5	TRBJ1-1	-	-	TGTGCCAGCAGTTACTCGACCAGGACGGGGACTGAAGCTTTCTTT	CASSYSTRTGTEAFF
TRBV28	TRBJ2-3	TRBD2	once	TGTGCCAGCGGGACTAGCGGGAGCACAGATACGCAGTATTTT	CASGTSGSTDTQYF
TRBV4-1	TRBJ2-7	-	-	TGCGCCAGCAGCCAAGATCCCTACTACGAGCAGTACTTC	CASSQDPYYEQYF
TRBV7-9	TRBJ1-5	TRBD1	-	TGTGCCAGCAGCTCGAAGACAGGGGTTCATCAGCCCCAGCATTTT	CASSSKTGVHQPQHF
TRBV29-1	TRBJ1-5	-	-	TGCAGCGTTACGGAGGCCCAAAATCAGCCCCAGCATTTT	CSVTEAQNQPQHF
TRBV7-3	TRBJ1-1	-	-	TGTGCCAGCAGCCTGGATGGACTTCCCCAGCCTTTCTTT	CASSLDGLPQPFF
TRBV5-1	TRBJ1-1	TRBD1	-	TGCGCCAGCAGTCCCGGACAGGGGGCTCCGAAAGCTTTCTTT	CASSPGQGAPKAFF
TRBV7-8	TRBJ2-7	-	-	TGTGCCAGCAGCTATGGCGGCATGCCCTACGAGCAGTACTTC	CASSYGGMPYEQYF
TRBV9	TRBJ1-2	TRBD1	-	TGTGCCAGCAGCGTAGGACAGGGCGGGGGCTATGGCTACACCTTC	CASSVGQGGGYGYTF
TRBV10-1	TRBJ1-3	TRBD1	few	TGCGCCAGCAGGTCACAGGGGGGGGGAAACACCATATATTTT	CASRSQGGGNTIYF
TRBV7-9	TRBJ2-2	-	-	TGTGCCAGCAGCTATCCTCGGGCTGGCACGGTCGGGGAGCTGTTTTTT	CASSYPRAGTVGELFF
TRBV25-1	TRBJ2-1	-	-	TGTGCCAGCAGTGGCACGGGAACAGGTAACTATGAGCAGTTCTTC	CASSGTGTGNYEQFF
TRBV18	TRBJ2-7	-	-	TGTGCCAGCTCACCAGACGGAGGGGGCGTTTACTACGAGCAGTACTTC	CASSPDGGGVYYEQYF
TRBV5-4	TRBJ1-1	-	-	TGTGCCAGCAGCTTGGGGGGCTTTATGAACACTGAAGCTTTCTTT	CASSLGGFMNTEAFF
TRBV18	TRBJ2-2	-	-	TGTGCCAGCTCACCACAGGGGGTCGCGAACACCGGGGAGCTGTTTTTT	CASSPQGVANTGELFF
TRBV7-2	TRBJ1-2	-	-	TGTGCCAGCAGCCCCGGACGGGGGGGGTATGGCTACACCTTC	CASSPGRGGYGYTF
TRBV6-5	TRBJ1-1	TRBD1	-	TGTGCCAGCAGTTACTCCGGACAGGGGAATGAAGCTTTCTTT	CASSYSGQGNEAFF
TRBV20-1	TRBJ1-1	-	-	TGCAGTGCTAGTAATTTTTTGGGGGGCGCGGCCACTGAAGCTTTCTTT	CSASNFLGGAATEAFF
TRBV28	TRBJ1-2	TRBD1	few	TGTGCCAGCAGTTTATCGGGACAGGGAGGGGAGGGCTACACCTTC	CASSLSGQGGEGYTF
TRBV6-1	TRBJ2-3	-	-	TGTGCCAGCAGTGGCCCCCGGGACAACCCTAGCACAGATACGCAGTATTTT	CASSGPRDNPSTDTQYF
TRBV12-3/TRBV12-4	TRBJ2-2	-	-	TGTGCCAGCAGTACTTGGAACACCGGGGAGCTGTTTTTT	CASSTWNTGELFF
TRBV13	TRBJ2-3	TRBD1	-	TGTGCCAGCAGCCTCCCCCGACAGGGAAGCACAGATACGCAGTATTTT	CASSLPRQGSTDTQYF
TRBV28	TRBJ1-4	-	-	TGTGCCAGCAGAGGGGGTCTCGAAAAACTGTTTTTT	CASRGGLEKLFF
TRBV4-3	TRBJ1-6	-	-	TGCGCCAGCAGCCCTTTCCGGGGATCCAATTCACCCCTCCACTTT	CASSPFRGSNSPLHF
TRBV6-5	TRBJ1-1	TRBD1	-	TGTGCCAGCAGTTCCACAGGGGTCACTGAAGCTTTCTTT	CASSSTGVTEAFF
TRBV6-5	TRBJ2-7	TRBD2	-	TGTGCCAGCAGACCCGGACTAGCGGATACCTACGAGCAGTACTTC	CASRPGLADTYEQYF
TRBV9	TRBJ1-3	-	-	TGTGCCAGCACCCTAGGGGGGGCTGGAAACACCATATATTTT	CASTLGGAGNTIYF
TRBV9	TRBJ1-3	TRBD1	-	TGTGCCAGCAGCGTAACGACGGGGACAGCTTCCTCTGGAAACACCATATATTTT	CASSVTTGTASSGNTIYF
TRBV3-1/TRBV3-2	TRBJ1-2	-	once	TGTGCCAGCAGCCACGGGCCCAACTATGGCTACACCTTC	CASSHGPNYGYTF
TRBV12-3/TRBV12-4	TRBJ1-3	-	-	TGTGCCAGCAGTCTACGATCAAACACCATATATTTT	CASSLRSNTIYF
TRBV7-2	TRBJ1-1	-	-	TGTGCCAGCAGCTTTGGGGGGGGCGGGGGACGCACTGAAGCTTTCTTT	CASSFGGGGGRTEAFF
TRBV27	TRBJ1-6	TRBD1	-	TGTGCCAGCAATGACAGGGGTTTTAATTCACCCCTCCACTTT	CASNDRGFNSPLHF
TRBV7-2	TRBJ2-5	-	-	TGTGCCAGCAGCACACAGTCCGGCGCCCAAGAGACCCAGTACTTC	CASSTQSGAQETQYF
TRBV27	TRBJ2-7	TRBD2	-	TGTGCCAGCAAAGTTAGCGGGGCCTTTTACGAGCAGTACTTC	CASKVSGAFYEQYF
TRBV24-1	TRBJ2-7	-	once	TGTGCCACCAGTCCGGGACACTCGTCTTTGAGCGAGCAGTACTTC	CATSPGHSSLSEQYF
TRBV6-4	TRBJ2-1	-	-	TGTGCCAGCAGTGAATGGGGAGCCTACAATGAGCAGTTCTTC	CASSEWGAYNEQFF
TRBV18	TRBJ1-4	-	-	TGTGCCAGCTCACCACCAGAGGGAGTGGGACTGTTTTTT	CASSPPEGVGLFF
TRBV27	TRBJ1-5	-	once	TGTGCCAGCAGTTTAACGGCAAAAAATCAGCCCCAGCATTTT	CASSLTAKNQPQHF
TRBV7-7	TRBJ2-7	-	-	TGTGCTAGCAGCTTCGGGGAGGGGGTATCCTACGAGCAGTACTTC	CASSFGEGVSYEQYF
TRBV19	TRBJ1-3	-	-	TGTGCCAGTAGTATTGGGGGGCACACCATATATTTT	CASSIGGHTIYF